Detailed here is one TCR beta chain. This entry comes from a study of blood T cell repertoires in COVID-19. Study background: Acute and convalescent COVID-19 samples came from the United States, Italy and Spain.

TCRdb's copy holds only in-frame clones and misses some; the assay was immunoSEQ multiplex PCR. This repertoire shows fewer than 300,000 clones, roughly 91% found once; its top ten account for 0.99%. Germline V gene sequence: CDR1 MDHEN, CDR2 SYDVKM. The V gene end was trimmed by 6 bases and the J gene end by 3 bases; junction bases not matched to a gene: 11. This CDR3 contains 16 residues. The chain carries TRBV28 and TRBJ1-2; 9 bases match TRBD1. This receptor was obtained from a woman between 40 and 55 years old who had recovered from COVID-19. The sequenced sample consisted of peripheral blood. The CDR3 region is CASRLPTGQGYYGYTF. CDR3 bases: TGTGCCAGCAGGCTCCCGACGGGACAGGGCTACTATGGCTACACCTTC.